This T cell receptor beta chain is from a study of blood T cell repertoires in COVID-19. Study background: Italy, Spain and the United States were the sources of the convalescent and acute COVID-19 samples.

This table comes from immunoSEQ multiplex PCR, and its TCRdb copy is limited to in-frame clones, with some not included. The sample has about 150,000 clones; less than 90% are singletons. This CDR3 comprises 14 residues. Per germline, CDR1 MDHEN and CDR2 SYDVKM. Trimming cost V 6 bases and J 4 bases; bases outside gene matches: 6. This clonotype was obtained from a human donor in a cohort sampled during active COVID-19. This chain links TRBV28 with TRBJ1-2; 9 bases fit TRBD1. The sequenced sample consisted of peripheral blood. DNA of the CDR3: TGTGCCAGCAGCCTAGGGGACAGGGTCTATGGCTACACCTTC. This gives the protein CASSLGDRVYGYTF.